This is a list of T cell receptor beta chains from one sample in a study of cytomegalovirus exposure and HLA in healthy donors. Produced via immunoSEQ multiplex PCR; TCRdb's table is partial and in-frame only. The sample includes 200,000 to 250,000 clones, around 87% seen only once; the top ten take 2.6%. Sequencing used PBMCs. These receptor sequences come from a man aged 18 to 35 in good health and CMV-seronegative. Each CDR3 is given with its conserved first and last residue. The order of the fields is clone size, V gene, D gene, J gene, CDR3 DNA, CDR3 protein. D genes are given only for firm matches. A row's size may be missing; if present it is once, few, many or a size class.

>few|TRBV28|TRBD1|TRBJ2-3
TGTGCTACCAGGGGGCAGGGCACAGATACGCAGTATTTT
CATRGQGTDTQYF
>.|TRBV4-3|TRBD1|TRBJ2-1
TGCGCCAGCAGCCAAGACTCCAGGACAGGGGGCTTGGATGAGCAGTTCTTC
CASSQDSRTGGLDEQFF
>.|TRBV7-8|.|TRBJ1-5
TGTGCCAGCAGCCCCCGGGGAGTAAATCAGCCCCAGCATTTT
CASSPRGVNQPQHF
>.|TRBV7-9|.|TRBJ2-7
TGTGCCAGCAGCTTAAATTCCGCAGGTGAGCAGTACTTC
CASSLNSAGEQYF
>once|TRBV27|TRBD1|TRBJ1-2
TGTGCCAGCAGACGACAGGGGGCTAACTATGGCTACACCTTC
CASRRQGANYGYTF
>.|TRBV6-5|.|TRBJ1-6
TGTGCCAGCAGTAAATCCGCGTACAGGGATTCACCCCTCCACTTT
CASSKSAYRDSPLHF
>.|TRBV5-5|TRBD1|TRBJ1-2
TGTGCCAGCAGCGCCGGGACAGCGACTTCACGGGGCTACACCTTC
CASSAGTATSRGYTF
>.|TRBV28|.|TRBJ1-1
TGTGCCAGCAGTTTCTCAGGGTTCGGCAGGGTGAACACTGAAGCTTTCTTT
CASSFSGFGRVNTEAFF
>once|TRBV19|.|TRBJ1-5
TGTGCCAGTACCAAGCGTCGGGATAGCAATCAGCCCCAGCATTTT
CASTKRRDSNQPQHF
>.|TRBV5-6|TRBD2|TRBJ2-7
TGTGCCAGCAGCTTAAGATTAGCGGGAATGGACGAGCAGTACTTC
CASSLRLAGMDEQYF
>.|TRBV5-1|.|TRBJ2-3
TGCGCCAGCAGCTTAAACAGGGAAACGCAGTATTTT
CASSLNRETQYF
>once|TRBV4-2|TRBD1|TRBJ1-4
TGTGCCAGCAGCCAAGAGGTGGGGACAGGGGTCGAAAAACTGTTTTTT
CASSQEVGTGVEKLFF
>once|TRBV4-1|.|TRBJ2-1
TGCGCCAGCAGCCAAACCGACTCCAGGGAAATAGTTTACAATGAGCAGTTCTTC
CASSQTDSREIVYNEQFF
>.|TRBV14|.|TRBJ2-5
TGTGCCAGCAGCCCCCAATCGGCCCTTAGCTTCCGGGAGACCCAGTACTTC
CASSPQSALSFRETQYF
>.|TRBV29-1|TRBD1|TRBJ2-7
TGCAGCGTAAACAGGGGAAACTACGAGCAGTACTTC
CSVNRGNYEQYF